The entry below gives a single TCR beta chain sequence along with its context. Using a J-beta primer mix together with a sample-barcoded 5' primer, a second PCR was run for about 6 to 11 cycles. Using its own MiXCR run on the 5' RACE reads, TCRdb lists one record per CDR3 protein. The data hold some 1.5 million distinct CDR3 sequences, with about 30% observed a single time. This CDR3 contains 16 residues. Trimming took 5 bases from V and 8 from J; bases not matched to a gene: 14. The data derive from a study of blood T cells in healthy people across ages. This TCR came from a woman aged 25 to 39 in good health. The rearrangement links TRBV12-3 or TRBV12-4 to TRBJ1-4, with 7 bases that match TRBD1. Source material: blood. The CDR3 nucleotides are TGTGCCAGCAGTAACCCCACCGGGACAGTGGAAGAAAAACTGTTTTTT. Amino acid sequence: CASSNPTGTVEEKLFF.